Below, 14 T cell receptor beta chains from the same sample are listed, as sequenced in a study of OX40 agonist ivuxolimab in advanced cancers. The method was the immunoSEQ multiplex PCR assay. TCRdb's version of the immuneACCESS table is confined to in-frame rearrangements and falls short of the full clone set. An unresolved V gene accounts for under half of the shortfall where checked; the remainder is of unknown origin. The sample records approximately 82,000 clones, 70% to 90% of which are singletons. About 0.72% of the sample is taken by the ten largest. The source material was CD4+ or CD8+ T cells sorted from blood, sampled in a trial of the OX40 agonist ivuxolimab. The receptors come from an adult with an advanced solid tumor such as melanoma, head and neck, liver or kidney cancer.

V is TRBV6-1 and J is TRBJ2-7; D might be TRBD2 (6 bases). Germline CDR1 and CDR2: MNHNS and SASEGT. V lost 9 bases and J lost 5, with 17 bases in between. The CDR3 loop spans 13 amino acids. The CDR3 coding sequence is TGTGCCAGTACCAGGCGGGAAGTCAACGAGCAGTACTTC. It translates to CASTRREVNEQYF.

The chain uses TRBV7-2 and TRBJ2-3; 9 bases align to TRBD2. Germline V gene lookup returns CDR1 SGHTA and CDR2 FQGNSA. V was clipped by 7 bases and J by 0 bases; unmatched bases: 5. CDR3 length equals 15 residues. DNA for the CDR3: TGTGCCAGCACCCTAACTAGCGGGAGCACAGATACGCAGTATTTT. Translating gives CASTLTSGSTDTQYF.

The rearrangement uses TRBV11-2 and TRBJ2-3; D unclear. CDR1 is SGHAT and CDR2 is FQNNGV in the germline V gene. The CDR3 totals 16 residues. The germline V and J ends were trimmed by 5 bases and 1 base, with 16 bases remaining between them. The CDR3 loop is CASSPPTVGGTDTQYF. The CDR3 DNA reads as TGTGCCAGCAGCCCCCCGACCGTGGGTGGCACAGATACGCAGTATTTT.

This clone has just one count. The chain is built from TRBV7-2 and TRBJ2-7; D not certain. The CDR3 extends over 11 amino acids. Germline V gene data show CDR1 as SGHTA and CDR2 as FQGNSA. The V end lost 5 bases, the J end lost 3 bases, and 5 bases lay between the germline ends. The CDR3 coding sequence is TGTGCCAGCAGCCCGAACTACGAGCAGTACTTC. Amino acids: CASSPNYEQYF.

The rearrangement links TRBV18 to TRBJ2-1, with 8 bases that match TRBD2. Germline V gene data show CDR1 as KGHSH and CDR2 as LQKENI. After removal of 1 base from V and 7 bases from J, the junction contained 9 bases not matched to a gene. This CDR3 contains 16 residues. The CDR3 DNA sequence: TGTGCCAGCTCACCACAGTCGCGGGAGGTTGATAATGAGCAGTTCTTC. Its translation is CASSPQSREVDNEQFF.

J is TRBJ1-4 and V is TRBV4-2; TRBD1 agrees at 7 bases. The CDR3 covers 16 residues. With V trimmed by 2 bases and J by 3 bases, 6 bases remained unmatched. Germline lookup yields CDR1 LGHNA and CDR2 YNFKEQ. The chain's CDR3 is CASSQQGTDSNEKLFF. The CDR3 region has the DNA TGTGCCAGCAGCCAACAAGGGACAGATTCTAATGAAAAACTGTTTTTT.

This clone came up once. The chain joins TRBV10-3 to TRBJ2-7; TRBD1 matches at 9 bases. Trimming cost V 7 bases and J 3 bases; bases outside gene matches: 13. This CDR3 comprises 16 residues. Germline CDR1 ENHRY, CDR2 SYGVKD. In DNA form, the CDR3 reads TGTGCCATCACCCCCGGTGCCGGGACAGGGTTCTACGAGCAGTACTTC. This gives the protein CAITPGAGTGFYEQYF.

The V and J genes are TRBV7-3 and TRBJ2-3; D remains unclear. The CDR3 has 16 amino acids. Germline V gene lookup returns CDR1 SGHTA and CDR2 FQGTGA. The germline V and J ends were trimmed by 6 bases and 1 base, with 17 bases remaining between them. The CDR3 bases are TGTGCCAGCAGTCTAGACTCATACCGGGGCACAGATACGCAGTATTTT. Protein sequence: CASSLDSYRGTDTQYF.

The genes are TRBV7-9 and TRBJ2-1; unclear D gene. The length of the CDR3 is 15 residues. V shed 5 bases and J shed 0 bases, with 11 bases lying between them. CDR1 SEHNR and CDR2 FQNEAQ come from the germline V gene (reference sequence). The CDR3 here is CASSPLRSSYNEQFF. The CDR3 DNA reads as TGTGCCAGCAGCCCCCTTCGAAGCTCCTACAATGAGCAGTTCTTC.

This clone was seen a handful of times. The CDR3, as DNA: TGTGCCAGCAGCTCCGTAGGGATTCGGGAGACCCAGTACTTC. Protein product: CASSSVGIRETQYF. The chain links TRBV5-4 to TRBJ2-5; D unresolved. The CDR3 has 14 amino acids. In germline, CDR1 is SGHNT, CDR2 YYREEE (reference sequence). The V and J ends lost 3 bases and 5 bases respectively, with 14 bases between them.

Concerning this clone: This CDR3 is also generated by other DNA sequences in the sample. The rearrangement joins TRBV27 to TRBJ1-5; maybe TRBD1 (5 bases). From germline, CDR1 is MNHEY and CDR2 SMNVEV (reference sequence). This CDR3 spans 16 amino acids. V dropped 5 bases and J dropped 0 bases, with 14 bases sitting between them. The CDR3 DNA reads TGTGCCAGCAGTCCGGGACGTCGTTATAGCAATCAGCCCCAGCATTTT. Translating it yields CASSPGRRYSNQPQHF.

This rearrangement joins TRBV29-1 to TRBJ2-7; 7 positions match TRBD2. The CDR3 consists of 11 residues. The germline CDR1 and CDR2 sequences are SQVTM and ANQGSEA. The J segment lost 5 bases and the V segment lost 4 bases, leaving 2 bases of the junction unmatched. The CDR3 sequence is CSVGGGNEQYF. The CDR3 bases are TGCAGCGTTGGGGGGGGGAACGAGCAGTACTTC.

The chain joins TRBV7-3 to TRBJ1-2, with a tentative D call TRBD1 (6 bases). Trimming cost V 5 bases and J 3 bases, with 16 bases left between them. The CDR3 is 15 residues long. CDR1 is SGHTA, CDR2 FQGTGA, per germline. The CDR3 nucleotides read TGTGCCAGCAGCCCGCAGGGGTCGGCTGACTATGGCTACACCTTC. Translated, it gives CASSPQGSADYGYTF.

The chain carries TRBV7-9 and TRBJ2-2; 12 bases match TRBD1. The V segment lost 5 bases and the J segment 7 bases; nucleotides outside the gene matches: 5. Per the germline V gene, CDR1 is SEHNR and CDR2 is FQNEAQ (reference sequence). The CDR3 spans 15 residues. The CDR3 sequence is CASSRDRGRFGELFF. DNA for the CDR3: TGTGCCAGCAGCCGGGACAGGGGGCGCTTCGGGGAGCTGTTTTTT.